Sequencing of this T cell receptor (beta chain) was carried out in a study of T cells in Graves' hyperthyroidism and ophthalmopathy. Only a few counts were recorded for this clonotype. Using RNA transcripts as the source, TCR beta CDR3 regions were amplified. TCR CDR3 underwent first-round RT-PCR with the HTBI primer set. MiXCR, run by TCRdb on the multiplex PCR reads, gives a single entry per CDR3 protein. The sample holds some 300,000 distinct CDR3 sequences, roughly a fifth seen once. The CDR3 has 14 amino acids. The V and J ends lost 3 bases and 8 bases, in that order; junction bases with no gene match: 8.

The receptor's source is a man over 45 with Graves' ophthalmopathy. The chain employs TRBV12-3 or TRBV12-4 and TRBJ1-2; 8 nucleotides align to TRBD1. Sequencing was performed on blood. For the CDR3, the DNA is TGTGCCAGCAGTTTTTCGGACAGGGACGAAGGCTACACCTTC. Protein product: CASSFSDRDEGYTF.